These 15 T cell receptor beta chains were sequenced from one sample in a study of low-dose radiotherapy and immunotherapy resistance in tumors. With TRAV- and TRBV-specific primers, first-strand cDNA was made, covering the alpha and beta chains. The authors ran 15 to 20 PCR cycles to amplify TCRs with a constant-region primer and V-primer adapter. MiXCR, applied by TCRdb to the reads, yields one record per CDR3 protein. The data show 65,000 to 90,000 distinct CDR3 sequences, with approximately 17% seen just once and approximately 6% held by the top ten. Specified time point: before trial treatment. The sequences come from PBMCs, collected before treatment. These receptors were collected from a male donor with prostate cancer.

This clonotype occurred many times. The chain carries TRBV20-1 and TRBJ2-6; D is perhaps TRBD1 or TRBD2 (5 bases each). Germline CDR1 and CDR2: DFQATT and SNEGSKA (reference sequence). V lost 6 bases and J 0 bases, leaving 9 bases between the germline ends. The CDR3 runs 14 residues. The CDR3 sequence: CSAGGGSGANVLTF. For the CDR3, the DNA is TGCAGTGCAGGTGGGGGCTCTGGGGCCAACGTCCTGACTTTC.

This clonotype was observed at least ten times. This chain links TRBV30 with TRBJ2-3, with 8 bases that match TRBD1. The CDR3 has 15 amino acids. CDR1 and CDR2 (germline): GTSNPN, SVGIG (reference sequence). Trimming cost V 4 bases and J 4 bases; bases outside gene matches: 10. CDR3 protein: CAWNLGGQVPDTQYF. In DNA, the CDR3 is TGTGCCTGGAACCTAGGGGGACAGGTGCCAGATACGCAGTATTTT.

This clonotype has a count of ten or more. This sequence joins TRBV19 and TRBJ1-1; 8 nucleotides match TRBD1. The CDR3 is made up of 14 amino acids. J was trimmed by 2 bases and V by 7 bases; bases with no gene match: 6. Germline V CDR1 and CDR2: LNHDA, SQIVND (reference sequence). The CDR3: CASKRQGPNTEAFF. CDR3 sequence (DNA): TGTGCCAGTAAGCGACAGGGGCCAAACACTGAAGCTTTCTTT.

This clonotype has at least ten counts. CDR3 residues: CAWSYQGGTYEQYF. CDR3 nucleotide sequence: TGTGCCTGGAGTTACCAGGGGGGGACCTACGAGCAGTACTTC. V gene TRBV30 combines with J gene TRBJ2-7; D possibly matches TRBD1 or TRBD2 (7 bases each). CDR1 and CDR2 from the germline V gene are GTSNPN and SVGIG (reference sequence). Trimming left V 2 bases short and J 2 bases short, with 13 bases between. The CDR3 has 14 residues.

This clonotype was recorded many times. The chain couples TRBV7-2 to TRBJ2-5; D ambiguous. Germline V CDR1 and CDR2: SGHTA, FQGNSA. Between the trimmed V and J ends, which lost 6 bases and 2 bases, there was a span of 19 bases. This CDR3 comprises 16 residues. The CDR3 spells CASSLQFGLLQETQYF. The CDR3 DNA sequence: TGTGCCAGCAGTTTGCAATTCGGTTTGCTGCAAGAGACCCAGTACTTC.

This clonotype was seen many times. The gene calls are TRBV2 and TRBJ2-3; 12 positions match TRBD2. The CDR3 is made up of 20 amino acids. Trimming removed 4 bases from V and 1 base from J; junction bases left unmatched: 15. CDR1 is SNHLY, CDR2 FYNNEI, per germline. CDR3 sequence (DNA): TGTGCCAGCAGTGCGGCATCTAGCGGGGGGGCCGGGTTGCGCACAGATACGCAGTATTTT. This gives the protein CASSAASSGGAGLRTDTQYF.

Many counts were recorded for this clonotype. The chain combines TRBV10-1 with TRBJ1-2; D is uncertain. The CDR3 extends over 11 amino acids. Germline loops: CDR1 WNHNN, CDR2 SYGVQD (reference sequence). V was cut by 10 bases and J by 4 bases, with 10 bases left in between. This CDR3 reads CANNLIYGYTF. In nucleotides, the CDR3 is TGCGCCAACAACTTGATCTATGGCTACACCTTC.

V gene TRBV7-9 combines with J gene TRBJ1-6; tentative D call: TRBD1 (5 bases). Trimming took off 4 bases at V and 8 bases at J, with 9 bases between the two ends. The length of the CDR3 is 13 residues. Per germline, CDR1 SEHNR and CDR2 FQNEAQ (reference sequence). The CDR3 loop is CASSSEGYSPLHF. DNA for the CDR3: TGTGCCAGCAGCTCGGAGGGGTATTCACCCCTCCACTTT.

At least ten counts were recorded for this clonotype. The chain links TRBV5-1 to TRBJ2-2; 7 bases align to TRBD1. Germline V CDR1 and CDR2: SGHRS, YFSETQ. V gave up 3 bases and J gave up 6 bases; unmatched junction bases: 8. The CDR3 is made up of 15 amino acids. CDR3 coding DNA: TGCGCCAGCAGCTCGCGAACAGGGGAGTCCGGGGAGCTGTTTTTT. It encodes CASSSRTGESGELFF.

This clonotype has ten or more counts. J is TRBJ2-1 and V is TRBV6-1; D perhaps matches TRBD1 (5 bases). This CDR3 region has 14 residues. V lost 4 bases to trimming and J lost 2 bases, with 9 bases between them. Germline lookup yields CDR1 MNHNS and CDR2 SASEGT. The CDR3 DNA sequence: TGTGCCAGCAGTGCCAGGGTAACCTACAATGAGCAGTTCTTC. Translating gives CASSARVTYNEQFF.

Comments on this clonotype: One base separates it from a far larger clone, so it is likely a read error. The rearrangement uses TRBV5-1 and TRBJ2-1; unclear D gene. The CDR3 spans 12 residues. Looked up from germline, CDR1 is SGHRS and CDR2 is YFSETQ. The V gene lost 5 bases and the J gene lost 10 bases, with 13 bases spanning the gap. CDR3: CASSYTSREQFF. CDR3 bases: TGCGCCAGCAGTTACACCTCCCGCGAGCAGTTCTTC.

This chain connects TRBV7-6 to TRBJ2-1; D unclear. Trimming stripped 2 bases from V and 10 bases from J, with 12 bases between. Germline V gives CDR1 SGHVS, CDR2 FNYEAQ. The CDR3 is made up of 13 amino acids. The CDR3 DNA reads TGTGCCAGCAGCTTAAGGGAATCCTGGGAGCAGTTCTTC. Translation: CASSLRESWEQFF.

This clonotype was seen at least ten times. This chain uses TRBV5-4 with TRBJ2-7; 7 bases agree with TRBD2. This CDR3 is built from 13 residues. Germline-derived CDR1 and CDR2 are SGHNT and YYREEE (reference sequence). Losses at the gene ends were 3 bases for V and 3 bases for J; bases not matched to a gene: 3. The CDR3 DNA is TGTGCCAGCAGCTCAGCGGGGAGCTACGAGCAGTACTTC. Amino acids: CASSSAGSYEQYF.

This clonotype was recorded many times. The rearrangement joins TRBV29-1 to TRBJ1-1, with D unresolved. Trimming shortened V by 4 bases and J by 3 bases, and 12 bases separated the two germline ends. Looked up from germline, CDR1 is SQVTM and CDR2 is ANQGSEA. This CDR3 has 13 residues. The CDR3 DNA sequence: TGCAGCGTTGGATTTGGTCGAGACACTGAAGCTTTCTTT. Translating it yields CSVGFGRDTEAFF.

This clonotype was seen at least ten times. The chain recombines TRBV10-3 with TRBJ1-5; no clear D gene. CDR3 size: 12 residues. The germline CDR1 and CDR2 sequences are ENHRY and SYGVKD. Trimming pared 6 bases from V and 9 bases from J, leaving 12 bases between. CDR3 protein: CAIREEGAPQHF. The CDR3 region has the DNA TGTGCCATCAGGGAGGAGGGAGCGCCCCAGCATTTT.